Presented here are 21 T cell receptor beta chains from one specimen sequenced in a study of shared clonotypes between healthy human individuals. Sequenced by immunoSEQ multiplex PCR; TCRdb stores in-frame clones only, minus some. The table includes about 1 million clones, approximately 80% detected once. The sample was memory CD4+ T cells from PBMCs. Indicated subset: CD45RA-negative fraction. The receptors originated from a man aged 18 to 35 in good health. Some clones in this sample may be carry-over from other donors' samples.

The chain recombines TRBV30 with TRBJ2-7; D may be TRBD2 (6 bases). V was trimmed by 0 bases and J by 7 bases, leaving 16 bases between them. The CDR3 is made up of 14 amino acids. CDR1 GTSNPN and CDR2 SVGIG come from the germline V gene (reference sequence). This CDR3 is CAWSVLTGLREQYF. The CDR3 DNA is TGTGCCTGGAGTGTACTAACGGGACTCCGGGAGCAGTACTTC. The full variable domain, completed using reference TRBV30 and TRBJ2-7, is SQTIHQWPATLVQPVGSPLSLECTVEGTSNPNLYWYRQAAGRGLQLLFYSVGIGQISSEVPQNLSASRPQDRQFILSSKKLLLSDSGFYLCAWSVLTGLREQYFGPGTRLTVT.

The rearrangement uses TRBV10-3 and TRBJ2-3; 14 bases line up with TRBD2. The germline V gene has CDR1 ENHRY and CDR2 SYGVKD. This CDR3 contains 17 residues. V lost 3 bases, J lost 5 bases, and 7 bases stayed unmatched. This CDR3 reads CAISDKGLAGAGDTQYF. CDR3 bases: TGTGCCATCAGTGATAAGGGACTAGCGGGAGCCGGAGATACGCAGTATTTT.

This clone came up once. At one end, the junction sequence differs from germline, possibly due to a read error. The chain recombines TRBV5-6 with TRBJ2-3; D gene unclear. The CDR3 loop spans 15 amino acids. The germline V gene encodes CDR1 SGHDT and CDR2 YYEEEE. The CDR3 bases are TGTGCCAGCAGTTTGGCCCAACATAGTGCGGATACGCAGTATTTT. This translates into CASSLAQHSADTQYF.

The rearrangement links TRBV23-1 to TRBJ1-5, with D possibly TRBD1 on 5 matching bases. TRBV23-1 is assigned to the ORF class and has an uncertain function. Deletions cut 3 bases from V and 9 bases from J, with 21 bases between. The CDR3 is 16 residues long. In DNA, the CDR3 is TGCGCCAGCAGTCAGGGTCAACGTGGGGCCCGGGGGCCCCAGCATTTT. Translation: CASSQGQRGARGPQHF.

The V and J genes are TRBV5-1 and TRBJ2-1; 8 bases fit TRBD2. Germline CDR1 SGHRS, CDR2 YFSETQ. The junction had 11 bases not matched to a gene; V was cut back by 0 bases and J by 6 bases. The CDR3 spans 17 residues. CDR3 region: CASSLAGLTSGLNEQFF. For the CDR3, the DNA is TGCGCCAGCAGCTTGGCCGGGCTAACTAGCGGACTCAATGAGCAGTTCTTC.

The chain carries TRBV5-6 and TRBJ2-7; 8 positions agree with TRBD1. The CDR3 length is 15 residues. CDR1 SGHDT and CDR2 YYEEEE come from the germline V gene. After removal of 4 bases from V and 1 base from J, the junction contained 7 bases not matched to a gene. The CDR3 here is CASSQWTGRSYEQYF. The CDR3 region has the DNA TGTGCCAGCAGCCAATGGACAGGGAGATCCTACGAGCAGTACTTC.

The rearrangement joins TRBV30 to TRBJ2-5, with 8 bases identical to TRBD1. The CDR3 extends over 12 amino acids. The ends lost 5 bases at V and 4 bases at J; junction bases unmatched: 3. Germline V gene data show CDR1 as GTSNPN and CDR2 as SVGIG (reference sequence). The CDR3 loop is CAWRTGRETQYF. CDR3 nucleotides: TGTGCCTGGCGGACAGGGAGAGAGACCCAGTACTTC.

The gene calls are TRBV5-6 and TRBJ2-7; perhaps TRBD1 as D (5 bases). The ends were cut back, 4 bases at V and 2 bases at J, with 7 bases in the middle. This CDR3 has 12 amino acids. Germline CDR1 reads SGHDT; CDR2 reads YYEEEE. The DNA of the CDR3 is TGTGCCAGCAGCGAAGGGGCCTACGAGCAGTACTTC. This codes for CASSEGAYEQYF.

Comment on this clone: The junction and the germline gene differ at one end; a read error may be behind it. The chain joins TRBV9 to TRBJ2-5; D remains unclear. Looked up from germline, CDR1 is SGDLS and CDR2 is YYNGEE. This CDR3 is built from 14 residues. The CDR3 nucleotides are TGTGCCAGCAGCGCCCAGGAGTCACAAGGGACCCAGTACTTC. This translates into CASSAQESQGTQYF.

V gene TRBV4-1 combines with J gene TRBJ1-1; weak D call: TRBD1 (5 bases). Germline V lookup: CDR1 MGHRA, CDR2 YSYEKL. The V end lost 1 base, the J end lost 5 bases, and 17 bases lay between the germline ends. The CDR3 sequence is 16 residues long. The CDR3 loop is CASSQGRDRTWTEAFF. The CDR3, as DNA: TGCGCCAGCAGCCAAGGCAGGGATCGGACTTGGACTGAAGCTTTCTTT.

V gene TRBV7-3 combines with J gene TRBJ2-1; 8 bases are shared with TRBD1. The CDR3 runs 14 residues. V gave up 5 bases and J gave up 5 bases; unmatched junction bases: 5. The germline V gene has CDR1 SGHTA and CDR2 FQGTGA. CDR3 sequence (DNA): TGTGCCAGCAGCGGCCCGGGACAGGACAATGAGCAGTTCTTC. Translated, it gives CASSGPGQDNEQFF.

The chain employs TRBV7-2 and TRBJ1-3; 7 bases map to TRBD1. From germline, CDR1 is SGHTA and CDR2 FQGNSA. There are 16 residues in the CDR3. With 0 bases clipped from V and 0 bases from J, the junction kept 2 bases outside the gene matches. CDR3 DNA sequence: TGTGCCAGCAGCTTAGCGACAGGGTACTCTGGAAACACCATATATTTT. Translated, it gives CASSLATGYSGNTIYF.

The chain couples TRBV5-4 to TRBJ2-3, with D possibly matching TRBD2 (5 bases). Trimming pared 0 bases from V and 0 bases from J, leaving 8 bases between. The CDR3 sequence is 15 residues long. Germline CDR1 SGHNT, CDR2 YYREEE (reference sequence). The CDR3 DNA is TGTGCCAGCAGCTTGGTCACGGGAAGCACAGATACGCAGTATTTT. Amino acid sequence: CASSLVTGSTDTQYF. Based on the CDR3 plus reference TRBV5-4 and TRBJ2-3, the full variable domain is ETGVTQSPTHLIKTRGQQVTLRCSSQSGHNTVSWYQQALGQGPQFIFQYYREEENGRGNFPPRFSGLQFPNYSSELNVNALELDDSALYLCASSLVTGSTDTQYFGPGTRLTVL.

V is TRBV13 and J is TRBJ1-4, with D unresolved. The CDR3 runs 15 residues. Trimming removed 5 bases at V and 7 bases at J, with 17 bases between. CDR1 and CDR2 (germline): PRHDT, FYEKMQ (reference sequence). The CDR3 spells CASSLVGLGGEKLFF. Here the CDR3 DNA reads TGTGCCAGCAGCCTAGTGGGATTAGGTGGTGAAAAACTGTTTTTT.

This clone was seen once. The gene calls are TRBV7-9 and TRBJ1-1; tentative D call: TRBD1 (5 bases). Germline V gene sequence: CDR1 SEHNR, CDR2 FQNEAQ (reference sequence). The CDR3 has 16 amino acids. Trimming cost V 2 bases and J 4 bases, with 17 bases left between them. CDR3 sequence (DNA): TGTGCCAGCAGCTTAATTGGGGCGGGTGTAAGCACTGAAGCTTTCTTT. Translated, it gives CASSLIGAGVSTEAFF.

This sequence joins TRBV19 and TRBJ1-5; D is undetermined. The germline V and J ends were trimmed by 6 bases and 8 bases, with 26 bases remaining between them. The CDR3 is 17 amino acids. Looked up from germline, CDR1 is LNHDA and CDR2 is SQIVND (reference sequence). CDR3 DNA sequence: TGTGCCAGTAGCTTAGGCCCTCCGGATATTAACTATAAGCCCCAGCATTTT. Its translation: CASSLGPPDINYKPQHF.

This chain uses TRBV28 with TRBJ1-1; no clear D gene. The germline CDR1 and CDR2 sequences are MDHEN and SYDVKM. V lost 8 bases, J lost 3 bases, and 13 bases lay in between. CDR3 length: 13 amino acids. CDR3 bases: TGTGCCAGCTACTCAGTGGGAGACACTGAAGCTTTCTTT. Its protein is CASYSVGDTEAFF. The variable domain in full, with the rest retrieved from reference TRBV28 and TRBJ1-1, is DVKVTQSSRYLVKRTGEKVFLECVQDMDHENMFWYRQDPGLGLRLIYFSYDVKMKEKGDIPEGYSVSREKKERFSLILESASTNQTSMYLCASYSVGDTEAFFGQGTRLTVV.

This chain joins TRBV5-1 and TRBJ2-4; 8 positions agree with TRBD1. Germline V lookup: CDR1 SGHRS, CDR2 YFSETQ. The length of the CDR3 is 16 residues. V trimming: 0 bases; J trimming: 0 bases; junction bases outside the gene matches: 2. The CDR3 here is CASSLGQGLAKNIQYF. In DNA, the CDR3 is TGCGCCAGCAGCTTGGGACAGGGGCTAGCCAAAAACATTCAGTACTTC.

V usage is TRBV6-6 and J usage is TRBJ1-6; possible D gene TRBD1, 5 bases. Trimming removed 6 bases at V and 9 bases at J, with 12 bases between. The CDR3 is made up of 13 amino acids. CDR1 and CDR2 (germline): MNHNY, SVGAGI (reference sequence). CDR3 protein: CASRPTGTSPLHF. The CDR3 coding sequence is TGTGCCAGCAGACCAACAGGAACTTCACCCCTCCACTTT.

This chain links TRBV7-3 with TRBJ2-1; D not resolved. In germline, CDR1 is SGHTA, CDR2 FQGTGA. V was shortened by 2 bases and J by 9 bases, with 11 bases between the two germline ends. The CDR3 runs to 13 residues. In nucleotides, the CDR3 is TGTGCCAGCAGCTTAGGACGGGCCGGTGAGCAGTTCTTC. Protein product: CASSLGRAGEQFF.

The chain carries TRBV28 and TRBJ1-2; TRBD1 might be the D (6 bases). Germline V gene lookup returns CDR1 MDHEN and CDR2 SYDVKM. V lost 6 bases to trimming and J lost 5 bases, with 16 bases between them. This CDR3 region has 14 residues. CDR3 sequence reads: CASRTGHRAYGYTF. The CDR3 DNA sequence: TGTGCCAGCAGAACAGGGCACAGGGCTTATGGCTACACCTTC.